The 18 T cell receptor beta chains given below trace back to one sample, sequenced in a study of blood T cell repertoires in COVID-19. TCRdb's table, derived via immunoSEQ multiplex PCR, lists solely in-frame clones and lacks some. The sample records 65,000 to 85,000 clones, around 78% being singletons. Sequenced input: peripheral blood. The receptors shown here come from a human donor in a cohort sampled during active COVID-19.

In this sample, this clone turned up a few times. The rearrangement joins TRBV4-2 to TRBJ1-6; no clear D. The CDR3 consists of 15 residues. CDR1 and CDR2 (germline): LGHNA, YNFKEQ. Trimming removed 1 base at V and 3 bases at J, with 7 bases between. CDR3 sequence reads: CASSQGPDYNSPLHF. CDR3 DNA sequence: TGTGCCAGCAGCCAAGGGCCAGACTATAATTCACCCCTCCACTTT.

The chain carries TRBV5-5 and TRBJ1-3; D remains unclear. Per germline, CDR1 SGHKS and CDR2 YYEKEE (reference sequence). The CDR3 runs to 14 residues. Trimming removed 0 bases at V and 3 bases at J, with 7 bases between. The CDR3 bases are TGTGCCAGCAGCTTGGTGTCAGTTGGAAACACCATATATTTT. Translation gives CASSLVSVGNTIYF. Supplemented by reference TRBV5-5 and TRBJ1-3, the full variable domain reads DAGVTQSPTHLIKTRGQQVTLRCSPISGHKSVSWYQQVLGQGPQFIFQYYEKEERGRGNFPDRFSARQFPNYSSELNVNALLLGDSALYLCASSLVSVGNTIYFGEGSWLTVV.

The V and J genes are TRBV27 and TRBJ2-1; 14 bases align to TRBD2. Germline V gives CDR1 MNHEY, CDR2 SMNVEV (reference sequence). Germline trimming cut 3 bases from V and 7 bases from J; bases unmatched to any gene: 8. The CDR3 consists of 17 residues. CDR3 coding DNA: TGTGCCAGCAGTTTTGCCGCGCGGACTAGCGGGAGGAATGAGCAGTTCTTC. This sequence encodes CASSFAARTSGRNEQFF.

The rearrangement joins TRBV7-2 to TRBJ2-2, with TRBD2 identical over 10 bases. The length of the CDR3 is 15 residues. Germline CDR1 is SGHTA and CDR2 is FQGNSA. V gave up 2 bases and J gave up 5 bases; unmatched junction bases: 2. The CDR3 reads CASSLLLAGTGELFF. Here the CDR3 DNA reads TGTGCCAGCAGCTTACTACTAGCGGGGACCGGGGAGCTGTTTTTT.

The genes are TRBV2 and TRBJ2-7, with TRBD1 identical over 11 bases. Germline values: CDR1 SNHLY, CDR2 FYNNEI. V lost 5 bases to trimming and J lost 7 bases; unmatched junction nucleotides: 7. CDR3 size: 14 residues. CDR3 residues: CASSWTGGAYEQYV. The DNA of the CDR3 is TGTGCCAGCAGTTGGACAGGGGGCGCTTATGAGCAGTACGTC.

The J gene is TRBJ2-3, the V gene TRBV19, with TRBD2 matching over 10 bases. The CDR3 loop spans 18 amino acids. CDR1 and CDR2 (germline): LNHDA, SQIVND (reference sequence). V trimming: 3 bases; J trimming: 0 bases; junction bases outside the gene matches: 9. In DNA, the CDR3 is TGTGCCAGTAGTATCGATTTGCGGACTAGCGGAAGCACAGATACGCAGTATTTT. This sequence encodes CASSIDLRTSGSTDTQYF.

The chain couples TRBV11-2 to TRBJ2-7; a possible D gene is TRBD2 (7 bases). The germline V and J ends were trimmed by 1 base and 4 bases, with 14 bases remaining between them. The CDR3 extends over 15 amino acids. CDR1 and CDR2 from the germline V gene are SGHAT and FQNNGV. The CDR3 DNA reads as TGTGCCAGCAGCTTAGGCGGGGGCGCTCGATACGAGCAGTACTTC. Protein: CASSLGGGARYEQYF. The full variable domain, in which reference TRBV11-2 and TRBJ2-7 provide the parts outside the CDR3, is EAGVAQSPRYKIIEKRQSVAFWCNPISGHATLYWYQQILGQGPKLLIQFQNNGVVDDSQLPKDRFSAERLKGVDSTLKIQPAKLEDSAVYLCASSLGGGARYEQYFGPGTRLTVT.

The genes are TRBV19 and TRBJ1-1; D gene unclear. This CDR3 comprises 14 residues. Trimming removed 1 base at V and 3 bases at J, with 9 bases between. Germline CDR1 reads LNHDA; CDR2 reads SQIVND (reference sequence). CDR3 amino acids: CASSIVGLDTEAFF. The CDR3, as DNA: TGTGCCAGTAGTATAGTGGGCTTAGACACTGAAGCTTTCTTT.

DNA for the CDR3: TGCGCCAGCAGGTCAGGGTCCGATAATTCACCCCTCCACTTT. As protein: CASRSGSDNSPLHF. V gene TRBV5-1 combines with J gene TRBJ1-6; D perhaps matches TRBD1 (5 bases). This CDR3 spans 14 amino acids. CDR1 is SGHRS, CDR2 YFSETQ, per germline. Trimming cost V 5 bases and J 5 bases, with 11 bases left between them.

The gene calls are TRBV27 and TRBJ2-3; the match to TRBD2 covers 9 bases. This CDR3 comprises 16 residues. Germline V lookup: CDR1 MNHEY, CDR2 SMNVEV (reference sequence). J gave up 4 bases and V 1 base, and 6 bases lay outside the gene matches. The CDR3 coding sequence is TGTGCCAGCAGTTTATATGCGGGAGGGGACTCAGATACGCAGTATTTT. This encodes CASSLYAGGDSDTQYF.

Ten or more counts support this clone. The chain has TRBV11-2 and TRBJ1-1, with a tentative D call TRBD1 (6 bases). In germline, CDR1 is SGHAT, CDR2 FQNNGV. The CDR3 contains 17 residues. The V and J ends lost 1 base and 3 bases respectively, with 18 bases between them. In DNA, the CDR3 is TGTGCCAGCAGCTTAGTAGTCACAGGGTACGGGGACACTGAAGCTTTCTTT. It encodes CASSLVVTGYGDTEAFF.

The gene calls are TRBV21-1 and TRBJ1-1; the table calls TRBD1, which could not be checked here. TRBV21-1 counts as a pseudogene. The CDR3 is 17 amino acids. The CDR3 DNA reads TGTGCCAGCAGCAAATGCCTTCGGGGCAGGGGAATAGCTGAAGCTTTCTTT. This translates into CASSKCLRGRGIAEAFF.

This sequence joins TRBV28 and TRBJ2-2; 8 nucleotides align to TRBD1. Germline lookup yields CDR1 MDHEN and CDR2 SYDVKM. This CDR3 region has 15 residues. V trimming: 1 base; J trimming: 7 bases; junction bases outside the gene matches: 5. As DNA, the CDR3 is TGTGCCAGCAGTTTATATCAGGGGGCAGGCGGGGAGCTGTTTTTT. This codes for CASSLYQGAGGELFF. Full variable domain (outside the CDR3, taken from reference TRBV28 and TRBJ2-2): DVKVTQSSRYLVKRTGEKVFLECVQDMDHENMFWYRQDPGLGLRLIYFSYDVKMKEKGDIPEGYSVSREKKERFSLILESASTNQTSMYLCASSLYQGAGGELFFGEGSRLTVL.

The V call is TRBV29-1, the J call TRBJ1-2; D unresolved. This CDR3 has 11 residues. The V end was cut by 4 bases, the J end by 3 bases, with 6 bases between. Germline CDR1 reads SQVTM; CDR2 reads ANQGSEA. The CDR3 protein is CSVASDYGYTF. As DNA, the CDR3 is TGCAGCGTTGCCTCCGACTATGGCTACACCTTC.

This clone was counted only a few times. Other DNA sequences of this sample code for an identical CDR3. This chain uses TRBV4-1 with TRBJ1-1; TRBD1 agrees at 7 bases. The J segment lost 1 base and the V segment lost 1 base, leaving 0 bases of the junction unmatched. The CDR3 contains 14 residues. Per germline, CDR1 MGHRA and CDR2 YSYEKL. DNA for the CDR3: TGCGCCAGCAGCCAAGGACAGGGGAACACTGAAGCTTTCTTT. This encodes CASSQGQGNTEAFF.

In this sample, this clone turned up once. The chain has TRBV7-9 and TRBJ1-2, with a weak D call TRBD1 (6 bases). The V end was cut by 1 base, the J end by 4 bases, with 13 bases between. The CDR3 sequence is 15 residues long. Germline V gene sequence: CDR1 SEHNR, CDR2 FQNEAQ (reference sequence). CDR3 loop: CASSLGAGVGYGYTF. CDR3 coding DNA: TGTGCCAGCAGCTTAGGGGCAGGGGTTGGCTATGGCTACACCTTC.

The chain uses TRBV2 and TRBJ2-1; D remains unclear. CDR1 and CDR2 (germline): SNHLY, FYNNEI. The length of the CDR3 is 11 residues. Trimming removed 7 bases from V and 7 bases from J, with 8 bases in between. The CDR3 sequence: CASTKNNEQFF. CDR3 sequence (DNA): TGTGCCAGCACTAAAAATAATGAGCAGTTCTTC.

The chain has TRBV6-1 and TRBJ2-7, with D unclear. Deletions cut 3 bases from V and 6 bases from J, with 12 bases between. The CDR3 totals 13 residues. The germline V gene has CDR1 MNHNS and CDR2 SASEGT. The CDR3 loop is CASSDQVISEQYF. CDR3 bases: TGTGCCAGCAGTGACCAGGTAATCTCCGAGCAGTACTTC.